This T cell receptor beta chain was profiled in a study of T cells after yellow fever vaccination. The study's findings and limits: Subsequent to the booster, the majority of primary-vaccination clones reappeared (under 98% CD4, 85% to 90% CD8). Some clonotypes, a small share, were shared between CD4 and CD8 compartments.

In making TCR cDNA, 5'RACE template switching added a universal primer site and UMIs to it. One entry per CDR3 protein, called by TCRdb with MiXCR from the 5' RACE reads. The sample lists approximately 450,000 distinct CDR3 sequences, 18% occurring once. On this clonotype itself: Its matching antigen is unknown.

The CDR3 runs 13 residues. Germline V gene data show CDR1 as DFQATT and CDR2 as SNEGSKA (reference sequence). Trimming cost V 5 bases and J 4 bases, with 14 bases left between them. Sequencing was performed on PBMCs, taken before the yellow fever booster vaccination. This chain connects TRBV20-1 to TRBJ1-2; D unclear. The sequence was obtained from a man aged 18 to 29 who received the YFV17D yellow fever vaccine. The CDR3 loop reads CSAAAGKGYGYTF. The DNA for the CDR3 is TGCAGTGCTGCCGCGGGAAAGGGCTATGGCTACACCTTC.